The 18 T cell receptor beta chains below all came from one sample that was sequenced in a study of T cell responses to AZD1222 COVID-19 vaccine (dated by TCRdb to the early 2020s). The receptor library was made with the immunoSEQ multiplex PCR assay. As stored in TCRdb, this immuneACCESS dataset retains in-frame rearrangements with V and J assigned. A fraction of the clones does not appear; measured against another copy, unresolved V genes explain less than half of the discrepancy, and the remainder lacks a known reason. The table for this sample lists 100,000 to 150,000 clones; around 92% of them were counted only once. Of the sample, over 0.95% falls within the top ten clones. This specimen's time point label, per the study, means: baseline before first vaccination. The source was peripheral blood, collected on day 0 of AZD1222 vaccination. These TCRs come from an adult in good health.

V and J are TRBV5-6 and TRBJ2-5, with 11 bases fitting TRBD2. The CDR3 runs 15 residues. Trimming removed 4 bases from V and 5 bases from J; junction bases left unmatched: 7. Germline values: CDR1 SGHDT, CDR2 YYEEEE. This CDR3 reads CASSLLLAGAETQYF. The CDR3 region has the DNA TGTGCCAGCAGCCTTCTACTAGCGGGAGCGGAGACCCAGTACTTC.

In the case of this clone: The junction shows a germline mismatch at one end, possibly a read error. This chain links TRBV24-1 with TRBJ2-2, with a weak D call TRBD1 (5 bases). CDR1 and CDR2 (germline): KGHDR, SFDVKD. The CDR3 is 16 amino acids. CDR3: CATSALRQGDTGELFF. The CDR3 DNA follows: TGTGCCACCAGTGCTTTGAGGCAGGGTGACACCGGGGAGCTGTTTTTT.

The genes are TRBV27 and TRBJ1-2; weak D call: TRBD1 (5 bases). The CDR3 extends over 14 amino acids. Germline V gene data show CDR1 as MNHEY and CDR2 as SMNVEV (reference sequence). V was pared by 6 bases and J by 0 bases, with 11 bases between. The CDR3 region is CASRGDGANYGYTF. The DNA for the CDR3 is TGTGCCAGCAGGGGGGACGGAGCTAACTATGGCTACACCTTC.

V usage is TRBV2 and J usage is TRBJ1-1; TRBD1 is a possible D gene (6 bases). Trimming left V 6 bases short and J 1 base short, with 12 bases between. The germline V gene has CDR1 SNHLY and CDR2 FYNNEI. The CDR3 is made up of 14 amino acids. The CDR3 DNA reads TGTGCCAGCAGCAGTACAGGGCGGAACACTGAAGCTTTCTTT. This sequence encodes CASSSTGRNTEAFF. The entire variable domain, with the rest obtained from reference TRBV2 and TRBJ1-1, is as follows: EPEVTQTPSHQVTQMGQEVILRCVPISNHLYFYWYRQILGQKVEFLVSFYNNEISEKSEIFDDQFSVERPDGSNFTLKIRSTKLEDSAMYFCASSSTGRNTEAFFGQGTRLTVV.

This clone came up once. The rearrangement uses TRBV10-3 and TRBJ2-7; 8 bases fit TRBD1. This CDR3 has 13 amino acids. Trimming at V came to 6 bases and at J to 7 bases, leaving 8 bases not matched to a gene. The germline gives CDR1 ENHRY, CDR2 SYGVKD. This CDR3 is CAISGDRSWEQYF. The CDR3 bases are TGTGCCATCAGCGGGGACAGGTCCTGGGAGCAGTACTTC.

V gene TRBV12-3 or TRBV12-4 combines with J gene TRBJ1-4; weak D call: TRBD1 (6 bases). V lost 5 bases and J lost 10, with 14 bases in between. This CDR3 comprises 13 residues. The CDR3 protein is CASSPGRGGKLFF. The CDR3 DNA reads TGTGCCAGCAGTCCGGGTAGGGGGGGAAAACTGTTTTTT.

J is TRBJ1-1 and V is TRBV7-9; the match to TRBD1 covers 8 bases. The germline CDR1 and CDR2 sequences are SEHNR and FQNEAQ (reference sequence). Trimming cost V 4 bases and J 4 bases; bases outside gene matches: 8. This CDR3 is 15 amino acids long. The CDR3 here is CASSSSDRASTEAFF. DNA for the CDR3: TGTGCCAGCAGCTCCTCGGACAGGGCGAGCACTGAAGCTTTCTTT.

The gene calls are TRBV29-1 and TRBJ2-7; D assignment may be TRBD1 or TRBD2 (5 bases each). CDR1 and CDR2 (germline): SQVTM, ANQGSEA. The V end was cut by 3 bases, the J end by 1 base, with 7 bases between. The CDR3 extends over 12 amino acids. CDR3 in DNA: TGCAGCGTTGAGGGGGTGTCCTACGAGCAGTACTTC. Protein sequence: CSVEGVSYEQYF.

The chain combines TRBV5-6 with TRBJ2-7; the match to TRBD2 covers 8 bases. CDR3 size: 15 residues. Germline CDR1 reads SGHDT; CDR2 reads YYEEEE. J was trimmed by 4 bases and V by 0 bases; bases with no gene match: 6. The DNA of the CDR3 is TGTGCCAGCAGCTTGGACGGGCGGGAGGAATACGAGCAGTACTTC. Residues: CASSLDGREEYEQYF.

The rearrangement joins TRBV2 to TRBJ1-1; 8 bases are a match to TRBD1. This CDR3 is 14 amino acids long. The trim removed 4 bases at V and 5 bases at J, leaving 6 bases unmatched. The V gene's germline CDR1 is SNHLY and CDR2 FYNNEI. CDR3 DNA: TGTGCCAGCAGTGGATTACAGGGGGAAACTGAAGCTTTCTTT. This encodes CASSGLQGETEAFF.

This rearrangement joins TRBV24-1 to TRBJ2-1, with 9 bases fitting TRBD1. V lost 7 bases and J lost 9; bases outside the gene matches: 6. CDR1 and CDR2 from the germline V gene are KGHDR and SFDVKD. This CDR3 is built from 13 residues. CDR3 DNA: TGTGCCACCAGACACAGGGGGCATAGTGAGCAGTTCTTC. It specifies CATRHRGHSEQFF.

V usage is TRBV28 and J usage is TRBJ1-2, with 9 positions matching TRBD1. This CDR3 is built from 13 residues. Germline V CDR1 and CDR2: MDHEN, SYDVKM. Losses at the gene ends were 5 bases for V and 4 bases for J; bases not matched to a gene: 2. The CDR3 loop reads CASSPTGGYGYTF. Written as DNA, the CDR3 is TGTGCCAGCAGTCCGACAGGGGGCTATGGCTACACCTTC.

The gene calls are TRBV11-2 and TRBJ1-2, with D perhaps TRBD1 (5 bases). The germline V and J ends were trimmed by 0 bases and 1 base, with 12 bases remaining between them. Germline CDR1 is SGHAT and CDR2 is FQNNGV. The CDR3 loop spans 16 amino acids. Here the CDR3 reads CASSLDRRGGNYGYTF. CDR3 in DNA: TGTGCCAGCAGCTTAGATCGTCGGGGGGGTAACTATGGCTACACCTTC.

The V and J genes are TRBV5-1 and TRBJ2-5; TRBD2 matches 13 bases. The CDR3 consists of 16 residues. CDR1 is SGHRS, CDR2 YFSETQ, per germline. V lost 4 bases, J lost 4 bases, and 7 bases stayed unmatched. Here the CDR3 reads CASSAGLAGVAETQYF. In nucleotides, the CDR3 is TGCGCCAGCAGCGCTGGACTAGCGGGAGTGGCAGAGACCCAGTACTTC. The full variable domain, with the rest looked up from reference TRBV5-1 and TRBJ2-5, is KAGVTQTPRYLIKTRGQQVTLSCSPISGHRSVSWYQQTPGQGLQFLFEYFSETQRNKGNFPGRFSGRQFSNSRSEMNVSTLELGDSALYLCASSAGLAGVAETQYFGPGTRLLVL.

This chain joins TRBV4-1 and TRBJ2-4, with D possibly being TRBD1 (5 bases). V was pared by 1 base and J by 0 bases, with 13 bases between. CDR1 and CDR2 from the germline V gene are MGHRA and YSYEKL. The CDR3 runs 17 residues. In DNA form, the CDR3 reads TGCGCCAGCAGCCAAGTGTCAGGGATTAGAGCCAAAAACATTCAGTACTTC. Its protein product is CASSQVSGIRAKNIQYF.

The V gene is TRBV18, the J gene TRBJ2-3, with D uncertain. V was cut by 6 bases and J by 5 bases, with 9 bases left in between. Per germline, CDR1 KGHSH and CDR2 LQKENI. The CDR3 has 12 amino acids. CDR3 nucleotide sequence: TGTGCCAGCTCTCAAAAGCTAGATACGCAGTATTTT. It encodes CASSQKLDTQYF.

The chain couples TRBV7-2 to TRBJ2-7; 13 bases map to TRBD2. This CDR3 is 15 amino acids long. V trimming: 5 bases; J trimming: 6 bases; junction bases outside the gene matches: 7. The germline CDR1 and CDR2 sequences are SGHTA and FQGNSA. The CDR3 region has the DNA TGTGCCAGCAGCGCGAGGACTAGCGGGGGCGGCGAGCAGTACTTC. Translating it yields CASSARTSGGGEQYF. Complete variable domain (other parts from reference TRBV7-2 and TRBJ2-7): GAGVSQSPSNKVTEKGKDVELRCDPISGHTALYWYRQSLGQGLEFLIYFQGNSAPDKSGLPSDRFSAERTGGSVSTLTIQRTQQEDSAVYLCASSARTSGGGEQYFGPGTRLTVT.

The chain joins TRBV28 to TRBJ1-5, with no clear D. V was clipped by 3 bases and J by 9 bases, with 15 bases between them. The CDR3 covers 14 residues. The germline V gene encodes CDR1 MDHEN and CDR2 SYDVKM. As DNA, the CDR3 is TGTGCCAGCAGTTTCGCAAGCCATCCGGGGCCCCAGCATTTT. This codes for CASSFASHPGPQHF.